The 27 T cell receptor beta chains reported below all come from one sample, sequenced in a study of blood T cells in healthy people across ages. Using a J-beta primer mix together with a sample-barcoded 5' primer, a second PCR was run for roughly 6 to 12 cycles. TCRdb re-analysed the 5' RACE reads in MiXCR, keeping a single row per CDR3 protein. The table records around 990,000 distinct CDR3 sequences, roughly two fifths of them present only once. The material sequenced was blood. The receptors stem from a man between 18 and 35 years old in good health.

This chain links TRBV28 with TRBJ2-6, with D perhaps assigned TRBD1 or TRBD2 (5 bases each). V shed 3 bases and J shed 0 bases, with 21 bases lying between them. Germline CDR1 and CDR2: MDHEN and SYDVKM. The CDR3 extends over 20 amino acids. This chain's CDR3 is CASSFLVGPHLYSGANVLTF. CDR3 coding DNA: TGTGCCAGCAGTTTTTTGGTGGGACCTCACCTATACTCTGGGGCCAACGTCCTGACTTTC.

Regarding this clonotype: The junction departs from the called germline gene at one end, perhaps through a read error. The CDR3 region has the DNA TGTGCCAGCAGCCAGGACAGGAGTTTGAACACTGAAGTTTTCTTT. Translation gives CASSQDRSLNTEVFF. V and J are TRBV7-2 and TRBJ1-1; 7 bases map to TRBD1. Per the germline V gene, CDR1 is SGHTA and CDR2 is FQGNSA. CDR3 length equals 15 residues. The complete variable domain, with remaining parts taken from reference TRBV7-2 and TRBJ1-1, reads GAGVSQSPSNKVTEKGKDVELRCDPISGHTALYWYRQSLGQGLEFLIYFQGNSAPDKSGLPSDRFSAERTGGSVSTLTIQRTQQEDSAVYLCASSQDRSLNTEVFFGQGTRLTVV.

Only a few counts were recorded for this clonotype. The chain couples TRBV27 to TRBJ2-2; D not resolved. The V gene lost 5 bases and the J gene lost 3 bases, with 10 bases spanning the gap. The CDR3 loop spans 14 amino acids. Germline V lookup: CDR1 MNHEY, CDR2 SMNVEV (reference sequence). The CDR3 DNA sequence: TGTGCCAGCAGTCAGGCCTGGGACACCGGGGAGCTGTTTTTT. Translated: CASSQAWDTGELFF.

This rearrangement joins TRBV20-1 to TRBJ1-2; D ambiguous. Germline V CDR1 and CDR2: DFQATT, SNEGSKA (reference sequence). The length of the CDR3 is 13 residues. V lost 6 bases to trimming and J lost 4 bases, with 15 bases between them. CDR3 in amino acids: CSATRQEPYGYTF. The CDR3 nucleotides read TGCAGTGCAACCAGGCAGGAGCCCTATGGCTACACCTTC.

The sample holds one count of this clonotype. The CDR3 region has the DNA TGTGCCAGCAGCAACGGGACTCCCAATGAAAAACTGTTTTTT. Translated: CASSNGTPNEKLFF. The genes are TRBV6-6 and TRBJ1-4; possibly TRBD1 for D (5 bases). Trimming took 6 bases from V and 5 from J, leaving 13 bases between them. This CDR3 is built from 14 residues. Germline loops: CDR1 MNHNY, CDR2 SVGAGI (reference sequence).

This clonotype has a handful of counts. The genes are TRBV6-1 and TRBJ2-3; D unresolved. This CDR3 has 15 amino acids. Germline V gene lookup returns CDR1 MNHNS and CDR2 SASEGT. With 0 bases removed from V and 3 bases from J, the gap between germline ends came to 10 bases. The CDR3 loop reads CASSEAPGSTDTQYF. CDR3 in DNA: TGTGCCAGCAGTGAAGCCCCCGGCAGTACAGATACGCAGTATTTT.

This sequence joins TRBV7-8 and TRBJ2-1; D unresolved. The V end was cut by 1 base, the J end by 0 bases, with 7 bases between. The CDR3 runs 15 residues. Germline CDR1 and CDR2: SGHVS and FQNEAQ. CDR3 sequence reads: CASSLVLSSYNEQFF. CDR3 sequence (DNA): TGTGCCAGCAGCTTAGTGCTCAGCTCCTACAATGAGCAGTTCTTC.

The DNA for the CDR3 is TGTGCCAGCAGCTTAGTCGGGTTCCGGGAAAAACTGTTTTTT. This codes for CASSLVGFREKLFF. The chain joins TRBV7-2 to TRBJ1-4; no clear D gene. The CDR3 totals 14 residues. Germline V lookup: CDR1 SGHTA, CDR2 FQGNSA. Trimming took off 1 base at V and 8 bases at J, with 11 bases between the two ends.

The V gene is TRBV4-1, the J gene TRBJ2-7; D call uncertain. The germline CDR1 and CDR2 sequences are MGHRA and YSYEKL. The CDR3 has 15 amino acids. Trimming shortened V by 6 bases and J by 7 bases, and 22 bases separated the two germline ends. CDR3 in DNA: TGCGCCAGCAGACCCACCTTCGATCGAGGCAATGAGCAGTACTTC. The encoded protein is CASRPTFDRGNEQYF.

The J gene is TRBJ2-3, the V gene TRBV7-2; D call uncertain. CDR3 length equals 14 residues. V gave up 7 bases and J gave up 0 bases, with 11 bases separating them. CDR1 and CDR2 (germline): SGHTA, FQGNSA. In DNA form, the CDR3 reads TGTGCCAGCAAAAAGCCCCTGAGCACAGATACGCAGTATTTT. This sequence encodes CASKKPLSTDTQYF.

The chain uses TRBV7-3 and TRBJ2-1; D is undetermined. The CDR3 length is 14 residues. Germline V CDR1 and CDR2: SGHTA, FQGTGA. Trimming removed 4 bases at V and 8 bases at J, with 15 bases between. In DNA, the CDR3 is TGTGCCAGCAGCTCCCCCACATATGGCGATGAGCAGTTCTTC. This translates into CASSSPTYGDEQFF.

This clonotype was seen more than once but under ten times. The rearrangement joins TRBV12-3 or TRBV12-4 to TRBJ1-2, with D unclear. There are 15 residues in the CDR3. The germline V and J ends were trimmed by 1 base and 0 bases, with 9 bases remaining between them. The CDR3 sequence is CASSLDEVANYGYTF. The CDR3 coding sequence is TGTGCCAGCAGTTTAGATGAGGTGGCTAACTATGGCTACACCTTC.

This rearrangement joins TRBV20-1 to TRBJ1-2; no reliable D call. The CDR3 loop spans 15 amino acids. CDR1 is DFQATT and CDR2 is SNEGSKA in the germline V gene (reference sequence). V was trimmed by 0 bases and J by 2 bases, leaving 13 bases between them. CDR3 nucleotide sequence: TGCAGTGCTAGAGATTACGGGCATGGGAACTATGGCTACACCTTC. Translating gives CSARDYGHGNYGYTF.

The V and J genes are TRBV3-1 and TRBJ1-2; TRBD1 agrees at 9 bases. V lost 0 bases to trimming and J lost 5 bases; unmatched junction nucleotides: 7. This CDR3 comprises 16 residues. Germline CDR1 and CDR2: LGHDT and YNNKEL (reference sequence). The CDR3 here is CASSQEPGTGRYGYTF. The CDR3 bases are TGTGCCAGCAGCCAAGAGCCCGGGACAGGGCGATATGGCTACACCTTC.

The genes are TRBV3-1 and TRBJ2-7; D could derive from TRBD1 or TRBD2 (6 bases each). The germline gives CDR1 LGHDT, CDR2 YNNKEL (reference sequence). V was cut by 5 bases and J by 2 bases, with 13 bases left in between. The CDR3 extends over 14 amino acids. The chain's CDR3 is CASSASGAPYEQYF. DNA for the CDR3: TGTGCCAGCAGCGCATCGGGGGCCCCCTACGAGCAGTACTTC.

The chain is built from TRBV7-9 and TRBJ2-5; 8 bases match TRBD1. The CDR3 spans 14 residues. Germline-derived CDR1 and CDR2 are SEHNR and FQNEAQ (reference sequence). Unmatched junction bases numbered 9, after V lost 1 base and J lost 11 bases. This CDR3 is CASSLGTGINEQYF. In nucleotides, the CDR3 is TGTGCCAGCAGCTTAGGGACAGGGATCAATGAGCAGTACTTC.

The CDR3 spells CASSFERVINNEQYF. Written as DNA, the CDR3 is TGTGCCAGCAGCTTTGAAAGGGTCATCAACAATGAGCAGTACTTC. The V and J genes are TRBV7-9 and TRBJ2-7; D is unclear. The V end lost 3 bases, the J end lost 7 bases, and 19 bases lay between the germline ends. The CDR3 runs 15 residues. The germline CDR1 and CDR2 sequences are SEHNR and FQNEAQ (reference sequence).

This chain connects TRBV3-1 to TRBJ2-3, with D perhaps matching TRBD1 (5 bases). The CDR3 is 12 amino acids. Trimming cost V 1 base and J 14 bases, with 13 bases left between them. Germline CDR1 LGHDT, CDR2 YNNKEL (reference sequence). As DNA, the CDR3 is TGTGCCAGCAGCCAAGGAAGGGGCCCACGGTATTTT. Residues: CASSQGRGPRYF.

The chain has TRBV5-4 and TRBJ2-1, with TRBD1 matching 10 bases. Germline values: CDR1 SGHNT, CDR2 YYREEE (reference sequence). The CDR3 spans 18 residues. J gave up 0 bases and V 9 bases, and 15 bases lay outside the gene matches. CDR3 coding DNA: TGTGCCATCCCGCCAGAGACAGGGGGCGCGAACTCCTACAATGAGCAGTTCTTC. Its translation: CAIPPETGGANSYNEQFF. Together with reference TRBV5-4 and TRBJ2-1, the CDR3 gives the full variable domain: ETGVTQSPTHLIKTRGQQVTLRCSSQSGHNTVSWYQQALGQGPQFIFQYYREEENGRGNFPPRFSGLQFPNYSSELNVNALELDDSALYLCAIPPETGGANSYNEQFFGPGTRLTVL.

This clonotype was seen only once. Because the CDR3 is missing its conserved closing phenylalanine or tryptophan, this is likely a read error. The rearrangement joins TRBV9 to TRBJ1-2, with D maybe TRBD1 (5 bases). CDR3 length: 15 residues. V lost 0 bases and J 6 bases, leaving 15 bases between the germline ends. The V gene's germline CDR1 is SGDLS and CDR2 YYNGEE. The CDR3 DNA follows: TGTGCCAGCAGCGTAGCAGGGTCTATTGTGGATGGCTACACCTTA. Encoded protein: CASSVAGSIVDGYTL.

Notes on this clonotype: Sequence at one end of the junction differs from germline and may be a read error. The chain uses TRBV6-2 or TRBV6-3 and TRBJ2-5, with a tentative D call TRBD2 (6 bases). The J call may be mistaken, given a closer DNA end match to TRBJ2-7. The germline CDR1 and CDR2 sequences are MNHEY and SVGEGT. The length of the CDR3 is 12 residues. Written as DNA, the CDR3 is TGTGTCAGCGCCAGGGAGGCCTACGAGCAGTACTTC. It is translated as CVSAREAYEQYF.

The genes are TRBV4-2 and TRBJ2-7; D might be TRBD1 (6 bases). Germline V gene sequence: CDR1 LGHNA, CDR2 YNFKEQ. CDR3 length: 16 residues. The V and J ends lost 0 bases and 0 bases respectively, with 12 bases between them. The CDR3 here is CASSQEGTRSSYEQYF. Here the CDR3 DNA reads TGTGCCAGCAGCCAAGAAGGGACACGGAGCTCCTACGAGCAGTACTTC.

This clonotype was observed a handful of times. The chain joins TRBV6-2 or TRBV6-3 to TRBJ2-1; no reliable D call. The CDR3 extends over 12 amino acids. Between the trimmed V and J ends, which lost 2 bases and 6 bases, there was a span of 5 bases. Germline V gene lookup returns CDR1 MNHEY and CDR2 SVGEGT. The CDR3 DNA sequence: TGTGCCAGCAGTTACGTCGTCAATGAGCAGTTCTTC. This gives the protein CASSYVVNEQFF.

The rearrangement uses TRBV2 and TRBJ2-5; TRBD1 is a possible D gene (6 bases). The tail of the sequence fits TRBJ2-7 better, so the J call may be wrong. The CDR3 extends over 16 amino acids. The germline CDR1 and CDR2 sequences are SNHLY and FYNNEI. CDR3 region: CASSEEQGMISNEQYF. The CDR3, as DNA: TGTGCCAGCAGCGAGGAACAGGGAATGATATCTAACGAGCAGTACTTC.

This clonotype was recorded a few times. J is TRBJ1-4 and V is TRBV6-4; possibly TRBD1 for D (5 bases). The CDR3 loop spans 15 amino acids. V was shortened by 0 bases and J by 0 bases, with 5 bases between the two germline ends. CDR1 is MRHNA, CDR2 SNTAGT, per germline. The CDR3 loop is CASSDSGATNEKLFF. For the CDR3, the DNA is TGTGCCAGCAGTGACTCGGGGGCAACTAATGAAAAACTGTTTTTT.

The V call is TRBV6-2 or TRBV6-3, the J call TRBJ2-1; TRBD1 agrees at 10 bases. With 0 bases clipped from V and 4 bases from J, the junction kept 6 bases outside the gene matches. The CDR3 runs to 17 residues. Germline-derived CDR1 and CDR2 are MNHEY and SVGEGT. The CDR3 reads CASSYSPGQGVYNEQFF. The CDR3 nucleotides read TGTGCCAGCAGTTACTCTCCCGGACAGGGGGTGTACAATGAGCAGTTCTTC.

This clonotype was seen more than once but under ten times. The V call is TRBV12-3 or TRBV12-4, the J call TRBJ1-5; 8 bases line up with TRBD1. V shed 7 bases, J shed 12 bases, and the junction held 11 bases outside the gene matches. The CDR3 spans 13 residues. The CDR3 nucleotides are TGTGCCAGCAACAAAGACTGGGACAGGTTCCAGCATTTT. Amino acids: CASNKDWDRFQHF.